These T cell receptor beta chains were read from a single sample in a study of neoadjuvant anti-PD-1 for oral cavity cancer. Sequencing used immunoSEQ multiplex PCR; TCRdb keeps in-frame clones, though not all of them. The sample carries approximately 42,000 clones, 77% recorded once. Sequenced here: PBMCs, sampled after nivolumab (anti-PD-1) treatment. Source of these receptors: a person aged 40 to 85 with oral cavity squamous cell carcinoma. Each CDR3 is given with its conserved first and last residue. D genes are given only for firm matches. Size is stated for part of the rows, as once, few or many counts, or as a class when the clone is expanded.

CASSLRGTGRYEQYF | TGCGCCAGCAGCTTGCGGGGGACAGGGCGATACGAGCAGTACTTC | TRBD1 | TRBJ2-7 | TRBV5-1 | - | 15
CASSLNSGRRIDTQYF | TGTGCCAGCAGTTTAAATAGCGGGAGAAGGATAGATACGCAGTATTTT | TRBD2 | TRBJ2-3 | TRBV27 | - | 16
CASSEGDRAYNQPQHF | TGTGCCAGCAGTGAAGGGGACAGGGCATACAATCAGCCCCAGCATTTT | TRBD1 | TRBJ1-5 | TRBV25-1 | once | 16
CASSSRVSYEQYF | TGTGCCAGCAGCTCCAGGGTCTCCTACGAGCAGTACTTC | - | TRBJ2-7 | TRBV7-9 | - | 13
CASSLEVRAGQNSPLHF | TGTGCCAGCAGTTTAGAGGTCAGGGCAGGGCAAAATTCACCCCTCCACTTT | - | TRBJ1-6 | TRBV27 | few | 17
CASSMFGSAAYGYTF | TGTGCCAGTAGTATGTTTGGGTCAGCTGCCTATGGCTACACCTTC | - | TRBJ1-2 | TRBV19 | - | 15
CASSAGTGSMNTEAFF | TGTGCCAGCAGTGCTGGGACAGGGTCCATGAACACTGAAGCTTTCTTT | TRBD1 | TRBJ1-1 | TRBV28 | - | 16
CASSEIGRTGGDEQFF | TGTGCCAGCAGTGAGATTGGTAGGACAGGGGGCGATGAGCAGTTCTTC | TRBD1 | TRBJ2-1 | TRBV6-4 | - | 16
CASSPRGRGNQPQHF | TGTGCCAGCAGTCCCAGGGGTCGGGGCAATCAGCCCCAGCATTTT | - | TRBJ1-5 | TRBV6-5 | few | 15
CASSWVKLDTEAFF | TGTGCCAGCAGTTGGGTGAAACTAGACACTGAAGCTTTCTTT | - | TRBJ1-1 | TRBV6-5 | - | 14
CAWSDRVKRNQPQHF | TGTGCCTGGAGTGACAGGGTTAAAAGAAATCAGCCCCAGCATTTT | - | TRBJ1-5 | TRBV30 | once | 15
CASRRTSGSNEQFF | TGTGCCAGCAGGCGGACTAGCGGGAGCAATGAGCAGTTCTTC | TRBD2 | TRBJ2-1 | TRBV6-5 | few | 14
CASSQKGPNEAFF | TGTGCCAGCAGCCAGAAAGGGCCCAATGAAGCTTTCTTT | - | TRBJ1-1 | TRBV14 | - | 13
CASSPLGGTYNEQFF | TGTGCCAGCTCACCACTCGGGGGAACCTACAATGAGCAGTTCTTC | - | TRBJ2-1 | TRBV18 | - | 15
CASSDISDDEQYF | TGTGCCAGCAGTGATATCTCGGACGACGAGCAGTACTTC | - | TRBJ2-7 | TRBV2 | - | 13
CASSEEAANYGYTF | TGTGCCAGCAGTGAAGAGGCAGCTAACTATGGCTACACCTTC | - | TRBJ1-2 | TRBV2 | - | 14
CASRPGQGGIEQYF | TGTGCCAGCAGACCGGGACAGGGAGGAATCGAGCAGTACTTC | TRBD1 | TRBJ2-7 | TRBV27 | - | 14
CASSVLSGGNTGELFF | TGTGCCAGCAGTGTTCTTAGCGGGGGAAACACCGGGGAGCTGTTTTTT | TRBD2 | TRBJ2-2 | TRBV6-1 | once | 16
CASSTRDSVNYGYTF | TGTGCCAGTAGTACCCGGGACAGTGTCAACTATGGCTACACCTTC | TRBD1 | TRBJ1-2 | TRBV19 | medium-sized | 15
CAISGTSGNTGELFF | TGTGCCATCAGTGGGACTAGCGGGAACACCGGGGAGCTGTTTTTT | TRBD2 | TRBJ2-2 | TRBV10-3 | once | 15
CSASGGSGYTF | TGCAGTGCTAGTGGTGGGTCTGGCTACACCTTC | - | TRBJ1-2 | TRBV20-1 | - | 11
CASSLLGSPQHF | TGTGCCAGCAGTTTATTGGGTTCGCCCCAGCATTTT | - | TRBJ1-5 | TRBV28 | - | 12
CASSSGFRNQPQHF | TGTGCCAGCAGCTCAGGATTTCGAAATCAGCCCCAGCATTTT | - | TRBJ1-5 | TRBV5-8 | - | 14
CASSYPGQGYYEQYF | TGTGCCAGCAGCTATCCGGGACAGGGATACTACGAGCAGTACTTC | TRBD1 | TRBJ2-7 | TRBV7-9 | - | 15
CASSLTRFSNQPQHF | TGTGCCAGCAGCTTGACACGGTTTAGCAATCAGCCCCAGCATTTT | - | TRBJ1-5 | TRBV5-5 | - | 15
CAWNRLANTGELFF | TGTGCCTGGAATAGGCTGGCGAACACCGGGGAGCTGTTTTTT | - | TRBJ2-2 | TRBV30 | - | 14
CASSLAEYTDTQYF | TGCGCCAGCAGCTTAGCAGAATACACAGATACGCAGTATTTT | - | TRBJ2-3 | TRBV5-1 | once | 14
CASSLEGRGLNSPLHF | TGCGCCAGCAGCTTGGAAGGCAGGGGGCTGAATTCACCCCTCCACTTT | TRBD1 | TRBJ1-6 | TRBV5-1 | - | 16
CASSKTALTGHGYTF | TGTGCCAGCAGCAAAACCGCTTTAACAGGCCACGGCTACACCTTC | - | TRBJ1-2 | TRBV7-9 | - | 15
CATSRNVNTEAFF | TGTGCCACCAGCAGGAATGTGAACACTGAAGCTTTCTTT | - | TRBJ1-1 | TRBV15 | medium-sized | 13
CASSLTGDYGYTF | TGTGCCAGCAGCCTCACAGGGGACTATGGCTACACCTTC | TRBD1 | TRBJ1-2 | TRBV7-2 | once | 13
CASSGLANTGELFF | TGTGCCAGCTCAGGGCTAGCGAACACCGGGGAGCTGTTTTTT | - | TRBJ2-2 | TRBV6-4 | - | 14
CASSHNLRGTETQYF | TGCGCCAGCAGTCATAATTTGCGGGGGACTGAGACCCAGTACTTC | TRBD2 | TRBJ2-5 | TRBV4-1 | medium-sized | 15
CASSLGTGGRTEAFF | TGTGCCAGCAGCCTCGGGACAGGGGGACGCACTGAAGCTTTCTTT | TRBD1 | TRBJ1-1 | TRBV11-2 | - | 15
CASSLLQSGNTIYF | TGTGCCAGCAGCTTGCTCCAATCTGGAAACACCATATATTTT | - | TRBJ1-3 | TRBV5-8 | - | 14
CASTDSEEGQGSYEQYF | TGTGCCAGCACCGACAGCGAGGAGGGACAGGGTTCGTACGAGCAGTACTTC | TRBD1 | TRBJ2-7 | TRBV2 | - | 17
CASSLLGRGTEAFF | TGTGCCAGCAGCCTTCTGGGCAGGGGTACTGAAGCTTTCTTT | - | TRBJ1-1 | TRBV7-3 | - | 14
CAIGPRREQYF | TGTGCCATCGGACCTCGACGCGAGCAGTACTTC | - | TRBJ2-7 | TRBV10-3 | - | 11
CASSEVNGYGYTF | TGCGCCAGCAGTGAAGTAAACGGGTATGGCTACACCTTC | - | TRBJ1-2 | TRBV10-2 | - | 13